This T cell receptor beta chain came from a study of blood T cell repertoires in COVID-19. In the study overall: T cells, B-cell-depleted T cells, or PBMCs supplied cDNA or gDNA.

Clones were read by immunoSEQ multiplex PCR, and TCRdb kept only the in-frame ones, dropping some. The sample lists about 130,000 clones, around 86% occurring once. Germline-derived CDR1 and CDR2 are LNHDA and SQIVND (reference sequence). V was pared by 3 bases and J by 1 base, with 6 bases between. This CDR3 region has 13 residues. The source of this sequence is a man between 60 and 75 years old with acute or convalescent COVID-19. Sequencing was done on a sample of peripheral blood. The chain recombines TRBV19 with TRBJ2-5; no reliable D call. The CDR3, as DNA: TGTGCCAGTAGTATCAGGATCCAAGAGACCCAGTACTTC. The encoded protein is CASSIRIQETQYF.